A single sample is the source of the 32 T cell receptor beta chains below, sequenced in a study of beta chain features in type 1 diabetes (dated by TCRdb to 2017 to 2018). No antigen has been identified for these receptors. Points the paper makes about the study in general: A moderate but significant shortening of TCRB CDR3 length was observed in type 1 diabetes patients in all four CD4+ subsets.

The library was made by the immunoSEQ multiplex PCR assay. The entire amount of isolated RNA was reverse transcribed using the High Capacity cDNA Reverse Transcription Kit, so the sequenced TCRB transcripts were expressed ones. Sourced from immuneACCESS, this table was stored by TCRdb with only in-frame sequences that have V and J called. A share of the clones is absent; for the studies checked, an unresolved V gene accounts for under half, and the remainder has no known explanation. For this sample there are around 710,000 clones; approximately 13% appear just once. The ten largest clones take up around 0.12% of the sample. The specimen was naive CD4+ T cells from blood. The cell subset or site label, as the study defines it: true naive CD4+ T cells. These receptors were obtained from a man aged 25-45 years with type 1 diabetes.

This clone was observed a few times. V gene TRBV7-9 combines with J gene TRBJ2-7; D ambiguous. V was clipped by 8 bases and J by 2 bases, with 10 bases between them. There are 12 residues in the CDR3. Germline loops: CDR1 SEHNR, CDR2 FQNEAQ (reference sequence). The CDR3 DNA is TGTGCCAGCGGGTCACAGACCTACGAGCAGTACTTC. This encodes CASGSQTYEQYF.

The J gene is TRBJ2-1, the V gene TRBV19; 8 bases agree with TRBD1. The CDR3 contains 15 residues. J was trimmed by 9 bases and V by 3 bases; bases with no gene match: 10. Germline V gene data show CDR1 as LNHDA and CDR2 as SQIVND (reference sequence). CDR3 nucleotide sequence: TGTGCCAGTAGTATGAGGACAGGGCTAGACGGTGAGCAGTTCTTC. Its protein is CASSMRTGLDGEQFF. The full variable domain, with the rest looked up from reference TRBV19 and TRBJ2-1, is DGGITQSPKYLFRKEGQNVTLSCEQNLNHDAMYWYRQDPGQGLRLIYYSQIVNDFQKGDIAEGYSVSREKKESFPLTVTSAQKNPTAFYLCASSMRTGLDGEQFFGPGTRLTVL.

This clone was seen more than once but under ten times. This sequence may be a read error, since a much larger clone differs from it by one base. This chain joins TRBV5-4 and TRBJ2-3; no reliable D call. Germline CDR1 SGHNT, CDR2 YYREEE (reference sequence). The CDR3 totals 11 residues. The V and J ends lost 3 bases and 4 bases respectively, with 3 bases between them. CDR3 in amino acids: CASSSPDTQYF. The CDR3 nucleotides read TGTGCCAGCAGCTCCCCAGATACGCAGTATTTT.

This clone was seen a handful of times. The chain has TRBV12-5 and TRBJ2-7; 8 positions match TRBD1. This CDR3 comprises 14 residues. J lost 1 base, V lost 6 bases, and 5 bases had no gene match. Germline V gene lookup returns CDR1 LGHNT and CDR2 FRNRAP. CDR3 amino acids: CASGRTGSSYEQYF. CDR3 DNA: TGTGCTAGTGGCCGGACAGGGTCATCCTACGAGCAGTACTTC.

This clone was counted a few times. The chain couples TRBV4-3 to TRBJ1-4; D gene ambiguous. Germline V gene lookup returns CDR1 LGHNA and CDR2 YSLEER. The CDR3 is 15 residues long. The V end was cut by 4 bases, the J end by 3 bases, with 12 bases between. CDR3 protein: CASSLIWEANEKLFF. DNA for the CDR3: TGCGCCAGCAGCCTAATCTGGGAGGCTAATGAAAAACTGTTTTTT.

This chain links TRBV23-1 with TRBJ2-7, with D tentatively TRBD1 (6 bases). TRBV23-1 is an ORF; its function is uncertain. The length of the CDR3 is 18 residues. Trimming pared 1 base from V and 3 bases from J, leaving 22 bases between. CDR3 DNA: TGCGCCAGCAGTCAATTTCCCCCTACAGGGAAGAAGAACTACGAGCAGTACTTC. It specifies CASSQFPPTGKKNYEQYF.

The V call is TRBV29-1, the J call TRBJ1-1; D is uncertain. The CDR3 has 13 residues. Germline V gene lookup returns CDR1 SQVTM and CDR2 ANQGSEA. Trimming removed 4 bases at V and 1 base at J, with 10 bases between. The CDR3 DNA sequence: TGCAGCGTTGGGAGGCGGAGGAACACTGAAGCTTTCTTT. Translated: CSVGRRRNTEAFF.

There are a few counts of this clone. This rearrangement joins TRBV6-5 to TRBJ2-7; TRBD2 matches at 11 bases. The CDR3 covers 15 residues. V shed 9 bases, J shed 1 base, and the junction held 8 bases outside the gene matches. CDR1 and CDR2 (germline): MNHEY, SVGAGI. The CDR3 DNA sequence: TGTGCCAGTCAAGATCGGACTAGCGGGTCCTACGAGCAGTACTTC. Amino acids: CASQDRTSGSYEQYF.

This clone was picked up a small number of times. V usage is TRBV10-3 and J usage is TRBJ1-1; possible D gene TRBD1, 6 bases. The CDR3 is made up of 13 amino acids. Trimming cost V 5 bases and J 3 bases, with 10 bases left between them. The V gene's germline CDR1 is ENHRY and CDR2 SYGVKD. CDR3 DNA sequence: TGTGCCATCAGTAAGCCAGGGGACACTGAAGCTTTCTTT. Translating it yields CAISKPGDTEAFF.

About this clone itself: At the DNA level, this CDR3 is encoded by other sequences in the same sample as well. This chain links TRBV5-1 with TRBJ2-3; TRBD1 matches 7 bases. The CDR3 extends over 14 amino acids. Trimming at V came to 3 bases and at J to 1 base, leaving 2 bases not matched to a gene. CDR1 is SGHRS and CDR2 is YFSETQ in the germline V gene. CDR3 in DNA: TGCGCCAGCAGCTCTGACAGGGGCACAGATACGCAGTATTTT. Encoded protein: CASSSDRGTDTQYF.

This clone was counted only a few times. The genes are TRBV30 and TRBJ1-5; TRBD1 might be the D (6 bases). V lost 2 bases to trimming and J lost 3 bases, with 14 bases between them. The germline gives CDR1 GTSNPN, CDR2 SVGIG (reference sequence). The length of the CDR3 is 15 residues. This CDR3 reads CAWSPADRNNQPQHF. For the CDR3, the DNA is TGTGCCTGGAGTCCCGCGGACAGAAACAATCAGCCCCAGCATTTT.

V gene TRBV27 combines with J gene TRBJ2-7; 9 bases match TRBD1. V lost 5 bases to trimming and J lost 2 bases; unmatched junction nucleotides: 7. CDR3 length: 15 residues. Germline V gene sequence: CDR1 MNHEY, CDR2 SMNVEV (reference sequence). CDR3: CASSQKGQGAYEQYF. The CDR3 bases are TGTGCCAGCAGTCAGAAGGGACAGGGAGCCTACGAGCAGTACTTC.

The V and J genes are TRBV28 and TRBJ2-2, with D perhaps matching TRBD1 or TRBD2 (5 bases each). Germline lookup yields CDR1 MDHEN and CDR2 SYDVKM. V lost 11 bases and J 6 bases, leaving 25 bases between the germline ends. This CDR3 comprises 16 residues. CDR3 sequence reads: CAGSGRGSRGPGELFF. The CDR3 DNA reads TGTGCCGGCTCGGGACGGGGATCCAGAGGACCCGGGGAGCTGTTTTTT.

The J gene is TRBJ2-1, the V gene TRBV7-2; 9 bases match TRBD1. V shed 1 base, J shed 4 bases, and the junction held 5 bases outside the gene matches. The germline V gene encodes CDR1 SGHTA and CDR2 FQGNSA. The CDR3 runs to 16 residues. The CDR3 here is CASSLEGTGFYNEQFF. As DNA, the CDR3 is TGTGCCAGCAGCTTAGAGGGGACAGGGTTTTACAATGAGCAGTTCTTC.

V and J are TRBV19 and TRBJ1-5; the D gene is possibly TRBD1 (6 bases). CDR1 and CDR2 (germline): LNHDA, SQIVND (reference sequence). CDR3 length equals 16 residues. The germline V and J ends were trimmed by 7 bases and 0 bases, with 16 bases remaining between them. The CDR3 DNA sequence: TGTGCCAGTAAGGCCGTACAGGGCTCTAGCAATCAGCCCCAGCATTTT. Translation gives CASKAVQGSSNQPQHF.

This chain joins TRBV30 and TRBJ2-2; no clear D. This CDR3 has 14 residues. Germline V gene lookup returns CDR1 GTSNPN and CDR2 SVGIG (reference sequence). V lost 2 bases, J lost 2 bases, and 9 bases lay in between. In DNA form, the CDR3 reads TGTGCCTGGAGTAATGGAGCTAACACCGGGGAGCTGTTTTTT. The encoded protein is CAWSNGANTGELFF.

J is TRBJ1-1 and V is TRBV9; TRBD1 aligns across 7 bases. Looked up from germline, CDR1 is SGDLS and CDR2 is YYNGEE. V lost 6 bases, J lost 0 bases, and 5 bases stayed unmatched. The CDR3 loop spans 14 amino acids. Here the CDR3 reads CASNRQGVNTEAFF. The CDR3 DNA follows: TGTGCCAGCAACCGACAGGGAGTGAACACTGAAGCTTTCTTT.

The chain has TRBV5-4 and TRBJ2-3; D gene ambiguous. CDR1 and CDR2 (germline): SGHNT, YYREEE (reference sequence). Trimming took 0 bases from V and 7 from J, leaving 6 bases between them. The CDR3 length is 12 residues. For the CDR3, the DNA is TGTGCCAGCAGCTTGGAGGAAAATACGCAGTATTTT. This encodes CASSLEENTQYF.

This clone has more than one count but fewer than ten. V gene TRBV11-2 combines with J gene TRBJ2-6; 9 nucleotides agree with TRBD1. With 10 bases clipped from V and 0 bases from J, the junction kept 10 bases outside the gene matches. CDR1 is SGHAT and CDR2 is FQNNGV in the germline V gene. This CDR3 region has 17 residues. The CDR3 reads CATGATGGSSGANVLTF. Written as DNA, the CDR3 is TGTGCCACCGGGGCCACAGGGGGCAGCTCTGGGGCCAACGTCCTGACTTTC.

J is TRBJ2-3 and V is TRBV7-2; TRBD2 matches at 9 bases. This CDR3 region has 15 residues. V was clipped by 5 bases and J by 2 bases; unmatched bases: 5. CDR1 is SGHTA and CDR2 is FQGNSA in the germline V gene. CDR3 nucleotides: TGTGCCAGCAGCAAAAGCGGGGGGTCCACAGATACGCAGTATTTT. Amino acids: CASSKSGGSTDTQYF.

This chain connects TRBV29-1 to TRBJ1-1, with D perhaps TRBD1 (6 bases). The CDR3 consists of 16 residues. V lost 0 bases, J lost 4 bases, and 18 bases lay in between. From germline, CDR1 is SQVTM and CDR2 ANQGSEA. The CDR3 nucleotides read TGCAGCGTTGAAGATGGGGGCCGCTCTCAGGGCACTGAAGCTTTCTTT. Translated: CSVEDGGRSQGTEAFF. The full variable domain, its missing parts supplied by reference TRBV29-1 and TRBJ1-1, is SAVISQKPSRDICQRGTSLTIQCQVDSQVTMMFWYRQQPGQSLTLIATANQGSEATYESGFVIDKFPISRPNLTFSTLTVSNMSPEDSSIYLCSVEDGGRSQGTEAFFGQGTRLTVV.

This clone was observed a few times. The V call is TRBV10-3, the J call TRBJ2-2; possibly TRBD1 for D (7 bases). The CDR3 has 17 amino acids. The V gene's germline CDR1 is ENHRY and CDR2 SYGVKD. V lost 0 bases, J lost 4 bases, and 15 bases lay in between. The chain's CDR3 is CAISESGGTAATGELFF. The CDR3 nucleotides read TGTGCCATCAGTGAGTCTGGGGGGACAGCAGCCACCGGGGAGCTGTTTTTT.

The CDR3 region has the DNA TGTGCTAGTGGCTCCGGATTTGAGCAGTTCTTC. Amino acids: CASGSGFEQFF. V is TRBV12-5 and J is TRBJ2-1; D not certain. The CDR3 is made up of 11 amino acids. CDR1 is LGHNT, CDR2 FRNRAP, per germline. V lost 6 bases and J 9 bases, leaving 9 bases between the germline ends. Drawing the rest from reference TRBV12-5 and TRBJ2-1, the complete variable domain is DARVTQTPRHKVTEMGQEVTMRCQPILGHNTVFWYRQTMMQGLELLAYFRNRAPLDDSGMPKDRFSAEMPDATLATLKIQPSEPRDSAVYFCASGSGFEQFFGPGTRLTVL.

This clone appeared a few times. The J gene is TRBJ2-4, the V gene TRBV20-1; no clear D gene. Germline V gene sequence: CDR1 DFQATT, CDR2 SNEGSKA (reference sequence). V shed 5 bases and J shed 8 bases, with 10 bases lying between them. This CDR3 spans 11 amino acids. CDR3 loop: CSAPRLDIQYF. The CDR3 coding sequence is TGCAGTGCTCCTCGGTTGGACATTCAGTACTTC.

This chain uses TRBV7-6 with TRBJ2-3; 9 bases fit TRBD2. CDR3 length: 16 amino acids. CDR1 is SGHVS, CDR2 FNYEAQ, per germline. J gave up 4 bases and V 5 bases, and 10 bases lay outside the gene matches. This chain's CDR3 is CASSLGAGGPADTQYF. CDR3 DNA sequence: TGTGCCAGCAGCCTTGGTGCGGGGGGGCCCGCAGATACGCAGTATTTT.

This clone was seen more than once but under ten times. The CDR3 region has the DNA TGTGCCATCATGGCAGGGAACTATGGCTACACCTTC. Encoded protein: CAIMAGNYGYTF. The chain joins TRBV10-3 to TRBJ1-2; possible D gene TRBD1, 5 bases. The V gene's germline CDR1 is ENHRY and CDR2 SYGVKD. The CDR3 totals 12 residues. V gave up 7 bases and J gave up 2 bases, with 8 bases separating them.

The chain combines TRBV19 with TRBJ1-1; 9 nucleotides align to TRBD1. Looked up from germline, CDR1 is LNHDA and CDR2 is SQIVND (reference sequence). Trimming took 7 bases from V and 4 from J; bases not matched to a gene: 7. The CDR3 runs 14 residues. DNA for the CDR3: TGTGCCAGTACCCTAACAGGGGGCGGCACTGAAGCTTTCTTT. As protein: CASTLTGGGTEAFF.

This clone was found many times. The J gene is TRBJ2-1, the V gene TRBV12-5, with 9 bases aligning to TRBD2. Germline V gene sequence: CDR1 LGHNT, CDR2 FRNRAP. This CDR3 spans 15 amino acids. V trimming: 2 bases; J trimming: 8 bases; junction bases outside the gene matches: 7. The CDR3 coding sequence is TGTGCTAGTGGTTTGAGGGCTAGCGGGGCCGATGAGCAGTTCTTC. Translating gives CASGLRASGADEQFF.

The V call is TRBV6-6, the J call TRBJ2-5; D unclear. V lost 3 bases and J 5 bases, leaving 10 bases between the germline ends. Germline V lookup: CDR1 MNHNY, CDR2 SVGAGI (reference sequence). The CDR3 is made up of 13 amino acids. The CDR3 spells CASSYISRETQYF. CDR3 nucleotides: TGTGCCAGCAGTTATATTAGCCGGGAGACCCAGTACTTC.

The J gene is TRBJ2-5, the V gene TRBV27, with D perhaps matching TRBD1 (5 bases). Germline CDR1 and CDR2: MNHEY and SMNVEV (reference sequence). The CDR3 runs 14 residues. Deletions cut 4 bases from V and 2 bases from J, with 11 bases between. The CDR3 region has the DNA TGTGCCAGCAGTTCCCTAGACAGACAAGAGACCCAGTACTTC. Protein product: CASSSLDRQETQYF.

This clone was seen more than once but under ten times. The rearrangement uses TRBV19 and TRBJ1-6; D is possibly TRBD1 (5 bases). V was pared by 6 bases and J by 9 bases, with 18 bases between. Germline V gene sequence: CDR1 LNHDA, CDR2 SQIVND (reference sequence). CDR3 length: 15 residues. The CDR3 spells CASRPRTAGVSPLHF. The DNA of the CDR3 is TGTGCCAGTAGGCCTAGGACGGCGGGGGTTTCACCCCTCCACTTT.

This clone was seen a handful of times. The same CDR3 can be traced to other DNA sequences in this sample. The J gene is TRBJ2-5, the V gene TRBV29-1, with D hard to call. The CDR3 extends over 13 amino acids. V was pared by 4 bases and J by 1 base, with 10 bases between. CDR1 is SQVTM and CDR2 is ANQGSEA in the germline V gene. The CDR3: CSVGLRFQETQYF. Here the CDR3 DNA reads TGCAGCGTTGGACTCCGCTTCCAAGAGACCCAGTACTTC.